This T cell receptor (beta chain) was documented in a study of blood T cell repertoires in COVID-19. V dropped 2 bases and J dropped 1; count of bases not matched to a gene: 3. This CDR3 region has 15 residues. CDR1 and CDR2 (germline): MDHEN, SYDVKM. Some clones are missing from TCRdb's copy, which holds only in-frame ones; the method was immunoSEQ multiplex PCR. The sample shows 150,000 to 200,000 clones, about 88% of them seen only once. This sequence was found in a woman aged 80 or older with COVID-19, enrolled during active disease. Sequenced: peripheral blood. The chain combines TRBV28 with TRBJ1-1; TRBD1 matches at 8 bases. The CDR3 DNA is TGTGCCAGCAGTTTAAAGGACAGGGCGAACACTGAAGCTTTCTTT. It encodes CASSLKDRANTEAFF.